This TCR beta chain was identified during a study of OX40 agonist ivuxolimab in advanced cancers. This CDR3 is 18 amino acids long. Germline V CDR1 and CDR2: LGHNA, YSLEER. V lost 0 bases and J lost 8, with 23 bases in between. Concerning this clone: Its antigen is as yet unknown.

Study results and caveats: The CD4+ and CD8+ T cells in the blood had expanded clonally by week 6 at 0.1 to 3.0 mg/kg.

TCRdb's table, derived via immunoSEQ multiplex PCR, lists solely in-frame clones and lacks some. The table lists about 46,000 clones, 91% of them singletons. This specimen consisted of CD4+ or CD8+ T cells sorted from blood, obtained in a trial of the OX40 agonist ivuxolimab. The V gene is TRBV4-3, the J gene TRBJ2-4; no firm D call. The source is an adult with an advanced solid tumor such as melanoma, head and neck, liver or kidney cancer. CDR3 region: CASSQDVWFPSAVDIQYF. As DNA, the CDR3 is TGCGCCAGCAGCCAAGATGTCTGGTTTCCCTCAGCCGTGGACATTCAGTACTTC.